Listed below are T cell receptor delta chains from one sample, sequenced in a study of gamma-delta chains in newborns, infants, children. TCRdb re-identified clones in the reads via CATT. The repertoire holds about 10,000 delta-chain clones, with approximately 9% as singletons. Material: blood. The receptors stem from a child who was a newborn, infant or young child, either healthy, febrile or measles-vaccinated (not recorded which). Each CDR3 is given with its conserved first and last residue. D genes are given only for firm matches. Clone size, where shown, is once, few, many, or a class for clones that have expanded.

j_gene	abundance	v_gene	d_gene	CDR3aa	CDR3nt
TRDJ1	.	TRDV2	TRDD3	CACDRLLTTGDIYTDKLIF	TGTGCCTGTGACCGCCTTTTGACGACGGGGGATATTTACACCGATAAACTCATCTTT
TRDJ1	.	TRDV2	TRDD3	CACDHVLGDTQTNTDKLIF	TGTGCCTGTGACCACGTACTGGGGGATACCCAAACTAACACCGATAAACTCATCTTT
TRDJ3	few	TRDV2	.	CACDTVGIYGSWDTRQMFF	TGTGCCTGTGACACGGTGGGGATCTACGGCTCCTGGGACACCCGACAGATGTTTTTC
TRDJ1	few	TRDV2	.	CACSALGITDKLIF	TGTGCCTGTTCGGCTCTCGGTATCACCGATAAACTCATCTTT
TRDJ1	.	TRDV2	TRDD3	CACDTVGTGGSYTDKLIF	TGTGCCTGTGACACCGTCGGGACTGGGGGATCCTACACCGATAAACTCATCTTT
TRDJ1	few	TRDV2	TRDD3	CACDTVGGIRTDKLIF	TGTGCCTGTGACACCGTAGGGGGGATAAGGACCGATAAACTCATCTTT
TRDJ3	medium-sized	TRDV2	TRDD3	CACDSTGGSWDTRQMFF	TGTGCCTGTGACAGTACTGGGGGATCCTGGGACACCCGACAGATGTTTTTC
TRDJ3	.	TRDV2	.	CACDTGGYSGSSWDTRQMFF	TGTGCCTGTGACACTGGAGGATACTCTGGGAGCTCCTGGGACACCCGACAGATGTTTTTC
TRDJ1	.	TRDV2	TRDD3	CACDRLGDSPDKLIF	TGTGCCTGTGACAGACTGGGGGATTCTCCCGATAAACTCATCTTT
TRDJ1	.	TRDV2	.	CACDTVGRYTDKLIF	TGTGCCTGTGACACCGTAGGGAGGTACACCGATAAACTCATCTTT
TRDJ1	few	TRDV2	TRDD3	CACDTLGGYTDKLIF	TGTGCCTGTGACACCCTGGGGGGCTACACCGATAAACTCATCTTT
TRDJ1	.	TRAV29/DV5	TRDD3	CAASHFPLAGGYMLSDKLIF	TGTGCAGCAAGCCACTTCCCACTCGCTGGGGGATACATGCTTTCCGATAAACTCATCTTT
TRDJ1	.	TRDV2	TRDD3	CACDTVAGGYAGYEKLIF	TGTGCCTGTGACACCGTCGCTGGGGGATACGCGGGGTACGAAAAACTCATCTTT
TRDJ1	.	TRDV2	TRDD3	CACDTVAMGDYTDKLIF	TGTGCCTGTGACACCGTCGCGATGGGGGATTACACCGATAAACTCATCTTT
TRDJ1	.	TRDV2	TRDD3	CACDREFTGGYRPYDKLIF	TGTGCCTGTGACCGCGAATTTACTGGGGGATACAGGCCATACGATAAACTCATCTTT
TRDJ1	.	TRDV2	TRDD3	CACDTLGEDRYTDKLIF	TGTGCCTGTGACACCTTGGGGGAAGATCGGTACACCGATAAACTCATCTTT
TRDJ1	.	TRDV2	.	CACDTVGGVPRHTYTDKLIF	TGTGCCTGTGACACCGTAGGGGGTGTCCCACGCCATACTTACACCGATAAACTCATCTTT
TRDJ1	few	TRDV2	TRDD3	CACDPVLGDTTGLTDKLIF	TGTGCCTGTGACCCTGTACTGGGGGATACGACGGGATTGACCGATAAACTCATCTTT
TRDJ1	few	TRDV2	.	CACDTVGGPTDKLIF	TGTGCCTGTGACACCGTTGGGGGTCCCACCGATAAACTCATCTTT
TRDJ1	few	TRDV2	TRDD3	CACDSLLGDNREYTDKLIF	TGTGCCTGTGACTCCCTACTGGGGGATAATCGGGAGTACACCGATAAACTCATCTTT
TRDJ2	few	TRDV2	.	CACDTVEGPTAQLFF	TGTGCCTGTGACACCGTTGAGGGTCCAACAGCACAACTCTTCTTT
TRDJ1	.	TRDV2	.	CACDTLISPDKLIF	TGTGCCTGTGACACGTTAATCTCCCCCGATAAACTCATCTTT
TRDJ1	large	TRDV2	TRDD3	CACQELGDRSYTDKLIF	TGTGCCTGCCAAGAACTGGGGGATCGTTCGTACACCGATAAACTCATCTTT
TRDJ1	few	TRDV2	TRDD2	CACDTHFLRQGDPGGDKLIF	TGTGCCTGTGACACCCACTTCCTACGACAGGGGGACCCGGGAGGCGATAAACTCATCTTT
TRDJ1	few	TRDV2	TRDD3	CACEELPGGGYMDPYTDKLIF	TGTGCCTGTGAGGAGCTTCCAGGCGGGGGATACATGGACCCGTACACCGATAAACTCATCTTT
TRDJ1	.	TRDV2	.	CACDTLRLNTDKLIF	TGTGCCTGTGACACCCTACGGTTGAACACCGATAAACTCATCTTT
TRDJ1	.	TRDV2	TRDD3	CACDTVLVWGMYTDKLIF	TGTGCCTGTGACACCGTATTGGTCTGGGGGATGTACACCGATAAACTCATCTTT
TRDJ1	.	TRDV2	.	CACDPLTGRPRTGDKLIF	TGTGCCTGTGACCCCCTTACTGGGAGACCGAGGACAGGCGATAAACTCATCTTT
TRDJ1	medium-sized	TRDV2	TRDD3	CACDTLKTAGLGDTGYTDKLIF	TGTGCCTGTGACACCCTTAAGACAGCCGGCCTGGGGGATACTGGGTACACCGATAAACTCATCTTT
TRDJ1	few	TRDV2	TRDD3	CACDSILGDTLIKQLIF	TGTGCCTGTGACTCTATACTGGGGGATACGCTCATAAAGCAACTCATCTTT
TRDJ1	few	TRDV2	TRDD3	CACDAVGLGDRKSYTDKLIF	TGTGCCTGTGACGCGGTGGGTCTGGGGGACCGAAAGTCGTACACCGATAAACTCATCTTT
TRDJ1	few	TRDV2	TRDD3	CACDKLGDTEGLIF	TGTGCCTGTGACAAGCTGGGGGATACGGAGGGACTCATCTTT
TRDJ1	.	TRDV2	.	CACLLVGDTDKLIF	TGTGCCTGTCTACTCGTTGGGGACACCGATAAACTCATCTTT
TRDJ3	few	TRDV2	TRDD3	CACDTPLMGDTPSSWDTRQMFF	TGTGCCTGTGACACTCCTTTGATGGGGGATACGCCAAGCTCCTGGGACACCCGACAGATGTTTTTC
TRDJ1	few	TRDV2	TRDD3	CACDPVLGDTEHTDKLIF	TGTGCCTGTGATCCTGTACTGGGGGATACCGAACACACCGATAAACTCATCTTT
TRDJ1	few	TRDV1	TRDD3	CALGGSPYLRGALLGDPDKLIF	TGTGCTCTTGGGGGGAGTCCCTACTTGAGGGGGGCCTTACTGGGGGACCCCGATAAACTCATCTTT
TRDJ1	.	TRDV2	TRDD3	CACDTLGDTRTDKLIF	TGTGCCTGTGACACGCTGGGGGATACGCGAACCGATAAACTCATCTTT
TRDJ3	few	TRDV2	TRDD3	CACDTGGYSTWDTRQMFF	TGTGCCTGTGACACCGGGGGATACTCTACCTGGGACACCCGACAGATGTTTTTC
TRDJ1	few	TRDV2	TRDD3	CACDDLGDTHDKLIF	TGTGCCTGTGACGACCTGGGGGATACGCATGATAAACTCATCTTT
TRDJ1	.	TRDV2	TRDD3	CACDSLGGDEYTDKLIF	TGTGCCTGTGACTCACTAGGGGGGGATGAGTACACCGATAAACTCATCTTT
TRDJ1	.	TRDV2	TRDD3	CACDLLGDLENSDKLIF	TGTGCCTGTGACCTACTGGGGGATCTCGAAAATTCCGATAAACTCATCTTT
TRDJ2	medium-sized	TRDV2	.	CACDTVGGASLTAQLFF	TGTGCCTGTGACACCGTTGGGGGGGCTTCTTTGACAGCACAACTCTTCTTT
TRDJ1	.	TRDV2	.	CACDTVSSRGKYTDKLIF	TGTGCCTGTGACACCGTATCTTCTCGTGGGAAGTACACCGATAAACTCATCTTT
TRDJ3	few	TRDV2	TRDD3	CACDTGWGIQSSWDTRQMFF	TGTGCCTGTGACACTGGCTGGGGGATACAAAGCTCCTGGGACACCCGACAGATGTTTTTC
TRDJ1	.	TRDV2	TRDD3	CACDTVLTGGSPRTDKLIF	TGTGCCTGTGACACCGTTCTTACTGGGGGATCCCCCAGGACCGATAAACTCATCTTT
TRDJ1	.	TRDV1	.	CALGGTVYTDKLIF	TGTGCTCTTGGGGGAACGGTATACACCGATAAACTCATCTTT
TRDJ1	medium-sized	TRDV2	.	CACDTVGDSDKLIF	TGTGCCTGTGACACCGTTGGGGATTCCGATAAACTCATCTTT
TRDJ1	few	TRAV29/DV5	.	CAASGRSGKWIPPSYTDKLIF	TGTGCAGCAAGCGGAAGGAGCGGGAAGTGGATACCGCCCTCCTACACCGATAAACTCATCTTT
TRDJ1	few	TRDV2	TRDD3	CACDTVGGGNTDKLIF	TGTGCCTGTGACACCGTTGGGGGAGGAAACACCGATAAACTCATCTTT
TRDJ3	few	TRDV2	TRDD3	CACDTPGLGDASSWDTRQMFF	TGTGCCTGTGACACCCCTGGACTGGGGGATGCGAGCTCCTGGGACACCCGACAGATGTTTTTC
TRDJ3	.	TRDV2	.	CACDTPGTLSSWDTRQMFF	TGTGCCTGTGACACCCCGGGGACATTGAGCTCCTGGGACACCCGACAGATGTTTTTC
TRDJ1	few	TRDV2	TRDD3	CACDPIVPTGGSGRTDKLIF	TGTGCCTGTGACCCCATAGTCCCTACTGGGGGATCGGGAAGGACCGATAAACTCATCTTT
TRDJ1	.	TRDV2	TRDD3	CACDQVLGDTRTDKLIF	TGTGCCTGTGACCAGGTACTGGGGGATACGCGCACCGATAAACTCATCTTT